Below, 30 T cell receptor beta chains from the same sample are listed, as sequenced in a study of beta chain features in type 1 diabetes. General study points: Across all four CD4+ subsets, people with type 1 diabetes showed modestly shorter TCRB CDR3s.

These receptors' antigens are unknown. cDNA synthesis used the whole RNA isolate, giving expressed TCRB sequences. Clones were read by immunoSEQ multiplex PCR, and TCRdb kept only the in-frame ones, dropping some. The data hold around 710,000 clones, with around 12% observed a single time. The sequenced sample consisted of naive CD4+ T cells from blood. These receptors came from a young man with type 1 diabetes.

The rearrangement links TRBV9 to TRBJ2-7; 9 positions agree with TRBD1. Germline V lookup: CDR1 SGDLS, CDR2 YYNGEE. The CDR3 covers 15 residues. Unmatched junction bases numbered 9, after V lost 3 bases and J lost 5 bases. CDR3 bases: TGTGCCAGCAGCGCTCCGGGACAGGGCGGGGACGAGCAGTACTTC. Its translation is CASSAPGQGGDEQYF.

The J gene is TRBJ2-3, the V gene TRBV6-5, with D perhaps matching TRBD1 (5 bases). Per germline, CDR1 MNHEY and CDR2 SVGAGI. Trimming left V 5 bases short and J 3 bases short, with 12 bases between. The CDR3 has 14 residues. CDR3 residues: CASSEQGHTDTQYF. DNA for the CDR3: TGTGCCAGCAGTGAACAAGGACATACAGATACGCAGTATTTT.

In nucleotides, the CDR3 is TGTGCCAGCAGGAAAACAGCGTTCGATGAAAAACTGTTTTTT. This sequence encodes CASRKTAFDEKLFF. This chain connects TRBV7-8 to TRBJ1-4; no reliable D call. Trimming took off 6 bases at V and 6 bases at J, with 14 bases between the two ends. The V gene's germline CDR1 is SGHVS and CDR2 FQNEAQ. The CDR3 extends over 14 amino acids.

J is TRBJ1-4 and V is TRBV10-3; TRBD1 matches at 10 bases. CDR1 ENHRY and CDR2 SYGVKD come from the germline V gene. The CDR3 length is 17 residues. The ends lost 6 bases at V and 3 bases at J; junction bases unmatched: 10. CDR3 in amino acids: CAIRPGTGALANEKLFF. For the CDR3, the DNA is TGTGCCATCAGGCCCGGGACAGGGGCTTTGGCTAATGAAAAACTGTTTTTT.

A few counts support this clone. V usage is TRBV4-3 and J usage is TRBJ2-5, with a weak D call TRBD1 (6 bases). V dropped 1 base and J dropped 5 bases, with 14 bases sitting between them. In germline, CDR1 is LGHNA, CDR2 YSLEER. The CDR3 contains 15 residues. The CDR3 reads CASSQGTALWETQYF. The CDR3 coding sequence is TGCGCCAGCAGCCAAGGGACAGCACTTTGGGAGACCCAGTACTTC.

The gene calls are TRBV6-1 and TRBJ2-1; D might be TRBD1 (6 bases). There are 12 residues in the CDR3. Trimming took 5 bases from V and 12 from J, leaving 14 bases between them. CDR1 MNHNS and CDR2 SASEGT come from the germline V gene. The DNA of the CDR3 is TGTGCCAGCAGTAGTACAGGGTTCGGGCAGTTCTTC. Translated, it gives CASSSTGFGQFF.

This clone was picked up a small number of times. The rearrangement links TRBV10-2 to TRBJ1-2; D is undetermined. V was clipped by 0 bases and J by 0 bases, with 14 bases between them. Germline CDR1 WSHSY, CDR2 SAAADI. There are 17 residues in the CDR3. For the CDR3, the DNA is TGCGCCAGCAGTGAGTCTCCAGGAAGACCAGCTAACTATGGCTACACCTTC. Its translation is CASSESPGRPANYGYTF.

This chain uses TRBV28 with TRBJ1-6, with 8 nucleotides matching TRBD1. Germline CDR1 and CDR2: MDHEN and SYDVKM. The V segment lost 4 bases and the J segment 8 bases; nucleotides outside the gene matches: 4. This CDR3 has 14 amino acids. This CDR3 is CASSWPGGYSPLHF. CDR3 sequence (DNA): TGTGCCAGCAGTTGGCCAGGGGGCTATTCACCCCTCCACTTT.

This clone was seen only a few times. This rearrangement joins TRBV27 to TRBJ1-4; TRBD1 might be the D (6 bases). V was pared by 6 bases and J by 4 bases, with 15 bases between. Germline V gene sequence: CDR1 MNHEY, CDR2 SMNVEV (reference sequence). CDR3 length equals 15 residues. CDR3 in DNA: TGTGCCAGCAGCATGACCCGAGGGGGTAATGAAAAACTGTTTTTT. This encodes CASSMTRGGNEKLFF.

The chain's CDR3 is CASSFASGSSTDTQYF. The CDR3 DNA reads as TGTGCCAGCAGCTTTGCTAGCGGATCTAGCACAGATACGCAGTATTTT. The rearrangement joins TRBV7-2 to TRBJ2-3; 7 nucleotides line up with TRBD2. CDR3 length equals 16 residues. The germline V gene has CDR1 SGHTA and CDR2 FQGNSA. Unmatched junction bases numbered 6, after V lost 3 bases and J lost 0 bases.

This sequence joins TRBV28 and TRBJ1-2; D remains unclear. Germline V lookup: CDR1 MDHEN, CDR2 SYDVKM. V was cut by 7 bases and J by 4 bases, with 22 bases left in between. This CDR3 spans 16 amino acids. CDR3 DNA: TGTGCCAGCAAGGGTATCTCCCCACCTTTCTCCTATGGCTACACCTTC. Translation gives CASKGISPPFSYGYTF.

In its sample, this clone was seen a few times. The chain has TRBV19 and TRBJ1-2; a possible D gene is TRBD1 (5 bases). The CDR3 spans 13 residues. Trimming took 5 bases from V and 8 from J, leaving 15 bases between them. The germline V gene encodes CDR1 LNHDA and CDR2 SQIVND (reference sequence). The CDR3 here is CASSSTYRRGYTF. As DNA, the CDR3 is TGTGCCAGTAGTTCCACCTACAGGCGGGGCTACACCTTC.

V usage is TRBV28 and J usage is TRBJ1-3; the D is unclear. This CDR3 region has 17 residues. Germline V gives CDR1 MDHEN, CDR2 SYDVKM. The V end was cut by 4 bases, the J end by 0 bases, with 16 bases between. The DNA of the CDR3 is TGTGCCAGCAGTTCCCCTTCCGCCGGAGCCTCTGGAAACACCATATATTTT. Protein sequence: CASSSPSAGASGNTIYF.

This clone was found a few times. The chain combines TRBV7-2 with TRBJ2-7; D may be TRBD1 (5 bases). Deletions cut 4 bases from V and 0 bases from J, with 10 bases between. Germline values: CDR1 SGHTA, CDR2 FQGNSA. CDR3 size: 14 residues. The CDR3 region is CASSSQGSSYEQYF. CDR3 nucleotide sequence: TGTGCCAGCAGCTCCCAGGGAAGCTCCTACGAGCAGTACTTC.

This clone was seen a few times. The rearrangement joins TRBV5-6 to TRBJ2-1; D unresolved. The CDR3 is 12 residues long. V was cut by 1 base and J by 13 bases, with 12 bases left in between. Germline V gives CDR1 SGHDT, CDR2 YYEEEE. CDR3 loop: CASSLLPGSQFF. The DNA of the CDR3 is TGTGCCAGCAGCTTGCTCCCTGGCTCACAGTTCTTC.

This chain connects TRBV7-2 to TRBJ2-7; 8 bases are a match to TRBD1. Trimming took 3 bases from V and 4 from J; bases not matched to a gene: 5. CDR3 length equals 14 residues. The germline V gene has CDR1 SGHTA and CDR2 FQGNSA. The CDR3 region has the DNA TGTGCCAGCAGCTTGAGGGACAGGTCTTACGAGCAGTACTTC. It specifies CASSLRDRSYEQYF.

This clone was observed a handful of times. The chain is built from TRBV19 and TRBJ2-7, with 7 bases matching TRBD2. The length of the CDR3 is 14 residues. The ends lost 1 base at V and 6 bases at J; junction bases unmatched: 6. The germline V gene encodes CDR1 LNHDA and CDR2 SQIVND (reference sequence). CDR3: CASSIGGSVLEQYF. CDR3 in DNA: TGTGCCAGTAGTATAGGCGGGAGTGTCCTCGAGCAGTACTTC.

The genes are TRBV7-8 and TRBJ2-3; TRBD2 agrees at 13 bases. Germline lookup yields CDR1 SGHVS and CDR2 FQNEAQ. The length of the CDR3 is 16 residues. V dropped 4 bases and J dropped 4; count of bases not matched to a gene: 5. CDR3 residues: CASSSTSGGGSDTQYF. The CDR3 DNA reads TGTGCCAGCAGCTCAACTAGCGGGGGGGGTTCAGATACGCAGTATTTT.

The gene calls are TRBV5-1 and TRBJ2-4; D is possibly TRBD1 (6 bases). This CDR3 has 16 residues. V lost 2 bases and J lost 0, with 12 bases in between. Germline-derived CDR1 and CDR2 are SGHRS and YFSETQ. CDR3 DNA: TGCGCCAGCAGCTTCGGCAGGGGAGAAGCCAAAAACATTCAGTACTTC. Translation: CASSFGRGEAKNIQYF.

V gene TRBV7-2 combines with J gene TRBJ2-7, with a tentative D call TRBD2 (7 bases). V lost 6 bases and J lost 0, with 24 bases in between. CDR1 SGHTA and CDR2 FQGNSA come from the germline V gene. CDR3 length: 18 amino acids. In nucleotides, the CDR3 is TGTGCCAGCAGTCTACGACGGGGTCGGGGGGCCCCCTCCTACGAGCAGTACTTC. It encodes CASSLRRGRGAPSYEQYF.

Here the CDR3 reads CATRTLQLSGANVLTF. The CDR3 bases are TGTGCCACGAGGACATTACAACTCTCTGGGGCCAACGTCCTGACTTTC. The J gene is TRBJ2-6, the V gene TRBV19; the D gene is possibly TRBD1 (5 bases). Germline V CDR1 and CDR2: LNHDA, SQIVND (reference sequence). V gave up 10 bases and J gave up 0 bases, with 16 bases separating them. The CDR3 runs to 16 residues. Full variable domain (outside the CDR3, taken from reference TRBV19 and TRBJ2-6): DGGITQSPKYLFRKEGQNVTLSCEQNLNHDAMYWYRQDPGQGLRLIYYSQIVNDFQKGDIAEGYSVSREKKESFPLTVTSAQKNPTAFYLCATRTLQLSGANVLTFGAGSRLTVL.

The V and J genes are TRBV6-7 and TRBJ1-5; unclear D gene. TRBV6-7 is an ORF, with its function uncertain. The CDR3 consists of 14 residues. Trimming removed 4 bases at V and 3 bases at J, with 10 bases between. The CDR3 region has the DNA TGTGCCAGCAGTTCCGGGGTGCTCAATCAGCCCCAGCATTTT. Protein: CASSSGVLNQPQHF.

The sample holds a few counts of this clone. The CDR3 DNA reads TGTGCCAGCAGCTATTCGGCCACTTACTCCTACGAGCAGTACTTC. It encodes CASSYSATYSYEQYF. This chain links TRBV7-9 with TRBJ2-7; no clear D gene. The V and J ends lost 4 bases and 0 bases respectively, with 13 bases between them. Per the germline V gene, CDR1 is SEHNR and CDR2 is FQNEAQ (reference sequence). The CDR3 sequence is 15 residues long.

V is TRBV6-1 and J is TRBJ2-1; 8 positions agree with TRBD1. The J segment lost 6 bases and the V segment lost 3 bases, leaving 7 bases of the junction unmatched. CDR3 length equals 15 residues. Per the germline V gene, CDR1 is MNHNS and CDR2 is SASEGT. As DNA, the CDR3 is TGTGCCAGCAGTGAGCCGGGACAGGACCCCAATGAGCAGTTCTTC. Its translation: CASSEPGQDPNEQFF.

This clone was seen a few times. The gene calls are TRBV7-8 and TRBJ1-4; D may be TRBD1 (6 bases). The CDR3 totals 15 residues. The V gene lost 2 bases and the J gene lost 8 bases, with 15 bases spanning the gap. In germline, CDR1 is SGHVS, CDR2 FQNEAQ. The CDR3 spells CASSLYSDREEKLFF. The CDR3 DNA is TGTGCCAGCAGCTTATATTCGGACAGAGAGGAAAAACTGTTTTTT.

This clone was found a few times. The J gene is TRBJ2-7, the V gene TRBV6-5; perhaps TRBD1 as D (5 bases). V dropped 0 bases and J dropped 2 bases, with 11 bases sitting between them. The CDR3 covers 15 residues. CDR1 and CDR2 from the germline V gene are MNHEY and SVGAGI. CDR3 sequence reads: CASSYSSAGTYEQYF. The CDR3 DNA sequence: TGTGCCAGCAGTTACTCATCAGCAGGGACCTACGAGCAGTACTTC.

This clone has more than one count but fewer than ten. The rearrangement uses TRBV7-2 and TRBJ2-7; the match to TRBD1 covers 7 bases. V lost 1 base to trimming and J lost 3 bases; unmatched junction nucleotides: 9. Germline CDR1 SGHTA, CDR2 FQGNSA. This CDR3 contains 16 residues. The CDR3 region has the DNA TGTGCCAGCAGCTTAGTGAGGGGGCAAGGGAACTACGAGCAGTACTTC. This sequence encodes CASSLVRGQGNYEQYF.

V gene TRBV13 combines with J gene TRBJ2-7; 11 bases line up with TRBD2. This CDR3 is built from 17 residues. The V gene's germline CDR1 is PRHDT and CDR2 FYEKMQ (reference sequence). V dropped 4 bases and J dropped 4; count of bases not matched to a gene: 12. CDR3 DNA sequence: TGTGCCAGCAGCTCAAAAGTCGCTAGCGGGGGGACTTACGAGCAGTACTTC. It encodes CASSSKVASGGTYEQYF.

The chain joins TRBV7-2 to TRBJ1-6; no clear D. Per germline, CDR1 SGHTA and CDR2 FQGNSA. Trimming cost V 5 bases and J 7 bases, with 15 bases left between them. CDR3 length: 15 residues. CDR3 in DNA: TGTGCCAGCAGCCAGTCCGGACCGGGAAATTCACCCCTCCACTTT. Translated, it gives CASSQSGPGNSPLHF.

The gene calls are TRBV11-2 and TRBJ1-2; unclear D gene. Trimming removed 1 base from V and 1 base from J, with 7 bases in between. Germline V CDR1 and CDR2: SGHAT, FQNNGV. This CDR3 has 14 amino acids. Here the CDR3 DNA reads TGTGCCAGCAGCTTAGGTGGCAGTAACTATGGCTACACCTTC. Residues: CASSLGGSNYGYTF.